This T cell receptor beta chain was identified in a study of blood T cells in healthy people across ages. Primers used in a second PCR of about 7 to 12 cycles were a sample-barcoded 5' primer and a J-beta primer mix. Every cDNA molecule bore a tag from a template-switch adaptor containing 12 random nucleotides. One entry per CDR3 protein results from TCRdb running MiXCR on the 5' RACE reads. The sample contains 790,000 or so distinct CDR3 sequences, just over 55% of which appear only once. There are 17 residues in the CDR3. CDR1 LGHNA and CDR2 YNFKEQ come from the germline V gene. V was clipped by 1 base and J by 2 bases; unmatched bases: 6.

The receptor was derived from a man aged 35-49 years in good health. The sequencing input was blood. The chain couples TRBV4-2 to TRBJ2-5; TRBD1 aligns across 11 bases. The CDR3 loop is CASSQVGGQGGQETQYF. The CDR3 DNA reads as TGTGCCAGCAGCCAAGTGGGGGGACAGGGGGGACAAGAGACCCAGTACTTC.